This paragraph covers one T cell receptor beta chain sequence. The antigen is not known. The sample belongs to a study of OX40 agonist ivuxolimab in advanced cancers. Study background: From roughly 20 to 85 years was the age range, with a mean of 60 years, and around 84% were male.

Repertoires were generated with immunoSEQ multiplex PCR, while TCRdb's copy carries only in-frame clones and drops some. The sample lists 65,000 or so clones; around nine tenths were seen once. Study-wide findings and caveats: The study did not work out the antigen specificity of the expanded peripheral T cells. On average, CD8+ T cells showed a greater number of expanded clones than CD4+.

Trimming shortened V by 6 bases and J by 7 bases, and 12 bases separated the two germline ends. The CDR3 runs to 12 residues. Germline CDR1 is SQVTM and CDR2 is ANQGSEA. This sequence originates from an adult with an advanced solid tumor such as melanoma, head and neck, liver or kidney cancer. Sequencing used CD4+ or CD8+ T cells sorted from blood, obtained in a trial of the OX40 agonist ivuxolimab. The V call is TRBV29-1, the J call TRBJ2-2; D perhaps matches TRBD2 (5 bases). The CDR3 DNA is TGCAGCGTCGGGGAGAGGAGCGGGGAGCTGTTTTTT. Its translation is CSVGERSGELFF.